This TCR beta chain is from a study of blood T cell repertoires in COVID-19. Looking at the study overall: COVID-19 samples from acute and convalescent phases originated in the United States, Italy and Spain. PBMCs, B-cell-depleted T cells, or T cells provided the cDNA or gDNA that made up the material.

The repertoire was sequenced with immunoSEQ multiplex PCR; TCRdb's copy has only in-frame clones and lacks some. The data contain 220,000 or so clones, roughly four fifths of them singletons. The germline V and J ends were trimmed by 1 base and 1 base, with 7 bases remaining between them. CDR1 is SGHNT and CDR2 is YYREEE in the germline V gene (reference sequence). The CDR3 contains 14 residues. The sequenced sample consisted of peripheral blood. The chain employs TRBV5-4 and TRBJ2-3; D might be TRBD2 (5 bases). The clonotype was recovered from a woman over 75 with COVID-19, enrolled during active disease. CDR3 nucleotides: TGTGCCAGCAGCTTGTATAGCGGCACAGATACGCAGTATTTT. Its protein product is CASSLYSGTDTQYF.